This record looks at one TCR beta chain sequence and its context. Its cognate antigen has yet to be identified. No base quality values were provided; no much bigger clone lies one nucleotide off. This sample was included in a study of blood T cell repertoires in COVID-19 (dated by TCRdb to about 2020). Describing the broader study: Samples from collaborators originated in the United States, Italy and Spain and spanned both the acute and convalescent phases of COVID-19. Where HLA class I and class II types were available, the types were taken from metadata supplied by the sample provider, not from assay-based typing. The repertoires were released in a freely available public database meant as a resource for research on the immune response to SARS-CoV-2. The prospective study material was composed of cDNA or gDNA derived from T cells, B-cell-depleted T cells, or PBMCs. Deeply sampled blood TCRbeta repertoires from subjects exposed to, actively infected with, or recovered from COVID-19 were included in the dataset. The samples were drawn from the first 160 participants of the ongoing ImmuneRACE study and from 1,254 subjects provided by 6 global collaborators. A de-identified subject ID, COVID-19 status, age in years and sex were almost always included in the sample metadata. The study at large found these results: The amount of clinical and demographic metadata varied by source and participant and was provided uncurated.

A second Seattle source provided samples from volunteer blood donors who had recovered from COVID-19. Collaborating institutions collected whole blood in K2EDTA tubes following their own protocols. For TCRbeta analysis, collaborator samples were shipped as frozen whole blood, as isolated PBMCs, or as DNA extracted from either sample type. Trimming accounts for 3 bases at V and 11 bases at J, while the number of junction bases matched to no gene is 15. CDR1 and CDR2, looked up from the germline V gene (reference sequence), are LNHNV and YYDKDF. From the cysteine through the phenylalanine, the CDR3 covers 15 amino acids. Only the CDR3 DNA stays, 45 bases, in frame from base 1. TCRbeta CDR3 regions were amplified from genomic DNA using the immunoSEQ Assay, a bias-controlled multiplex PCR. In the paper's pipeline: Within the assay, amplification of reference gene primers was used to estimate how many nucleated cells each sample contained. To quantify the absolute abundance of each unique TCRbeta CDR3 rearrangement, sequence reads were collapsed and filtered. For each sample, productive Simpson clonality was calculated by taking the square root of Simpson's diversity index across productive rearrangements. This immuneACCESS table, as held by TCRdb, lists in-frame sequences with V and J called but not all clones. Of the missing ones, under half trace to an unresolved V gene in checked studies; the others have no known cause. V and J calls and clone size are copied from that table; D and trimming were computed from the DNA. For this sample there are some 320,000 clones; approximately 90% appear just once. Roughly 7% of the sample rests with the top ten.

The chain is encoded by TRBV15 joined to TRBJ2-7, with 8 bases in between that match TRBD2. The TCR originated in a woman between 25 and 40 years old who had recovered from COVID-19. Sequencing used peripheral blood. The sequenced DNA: TGTGCCACCAGCAGCGGCAATTCGGGGGGGATGACGAAGTACTTC. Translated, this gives CATSSGNSGGMTKYF.